Described below is a single T cell receptor (beta chain) sequence and its context. The entry originates in a study of PD-1 blockade in classical Hodgkin lymphoma. Clones were sequenced by immunoSEQ multiplex PCR, and TCRdb holds only the in-frame ones, with some missing. The table has 10,000 to 15,000 clones, around 90% seen once. Germline V gives CDR1 SGHRS, CDR2 YFSETQ. Trimming took 5 bases from V and 1 from J, leaving 13 bases between them. The CDR3 extends over 15 amino acids. All trial patients relapsed after autologous stem cell transplantation. Sample: peripheral blood mononuclear cells (PBMCs), taken at baseline. V gene TRBV5-1 combines with J gene TRBJ1-3; D may be TRBD1 (6 bases). The origin of this receptor is a human donor with classical Hodgkin lymphoma. The CDR3 protein is CASSSGGPSGNTIYF. The DNA of the CDR3 is TGCGCCAGCAGTTCGGGGGGCCCTTCTGGAAACACCATATATTTT.